These 15 T cell receptor beta chains came from one sample sequenced in a study of kidney transplant recipient with SARS-CoV-2 infection (dated by TCRdb to the early 2020s). What the time point label conveys for this sample: pre-pandemic baseline sample and day 111 after first positive SARS-CoV-2 test. Sequencer: Illumina MiSeq. TCRdb trimmed the raw reads at Q25, called clones with MiXCR and kept productive beta chains. Here each entry gathers all rows of one CDR3 protein and keeps the most common genes and DNA. Recorded for this sample are fewer than 250,000 distinct CDR3 sequences; 29% of them occurred a single time. The ten largest clones capture around 7.8% of the sample. Material: a blood sample, obtained at baseline and between days 110 and 120 from a kidney transplant recipient. These receptors originate from a male patient in his thirties who had COVID-19 and was a kidney transplant recipient. In transplant recipients, some T cells may be of donor rather than host origin.

The V and J genes are TRBV6-2 or TRBV6-3 and TRBJ2-5; 7 nucleotides agree with TRBD2. CDR3 length: 18 residues. The germline gives CDR1 MNHEY, CDR2 SVGEGT. J was trimmed by 5 bases and V by 0 bases; bases with no gene match: 15. The CDR3 nucleotides are TGTGCCAGCAGTTACTCGATTAAGCCCCGACTAGCTCAGGAGACCCAGTACTTC. This translates into CASSYSIKPRLAQETQYF.

This clonotype was counted a few times. It may be a read error: a sequence one base away is much more abundant. The chain combines TRBV7-8 with TRBJ2-7, with D possibly matching TRBD1 (7 bases). Looked up from germline, CDR1 is SGHVS and CDR2 is FQNEAQ. The CDR3 length is 14 residues. This CDR3 is CTSSPRGQGGEQYF. The CDR3 DNA reads as TGTACCAGCAGCCCCCGGGGGCAGGGGGGCGAGCAGTACTTC. Using reference TRBV7-8 and TRBJ2-7 for the parts outside the CDR3, the full variable domain is GAGVSQSPRYKVAKRGQDVALRCDPISGHVSLFWYQQALGQGPEFLTYFQNEAQLDKSGLPSDRFFAERPEGSVSTLKIQRTQQEDSAVYLCTSSPRGQGGEQYFGPGTRLTVT.

This clonotype was counted ten times or more. This chain uses TRBV25-1 with TRBJ1-2, with unresolved D. V gave up 5 bases and J gave up 4 bases, with 23 bases separating them. The CDR3 loop spans 17 amino acids. CDR1 MGHDK and CDR2 SYGVNS come from the germline V gene. CDR3 protein: CASSQGSELGKTYGYTF. CDR3 coding DNA: TGTGCCAGCAGTCAAGGTTCAGAACTGGGAAAGACCTATGGCTACACCTTC.

This clonotype was counted ten times or more. The J gene is TRBJ1-2, the V gene TRBV19; no clear D. V was clipped by 5 bases and J by 4 bases, with 23 bases between them. CDR3 size: 17 residues. Germline loops: CDR1 LNHDA, CDR2 SQIVND (reference sequence). DNA of the CDR3: TGTGCCAGTAGTTGGTTGGCGACAAATCGAAAGACCTATGGCTACACCTTC. It encodes CASSWLATNRKTYGYTF.

Comment on this clonotype: Given a much more abundant clone one base away, this may be a read error. The chain combines TRBV19 with TRBJ1-1, with D uncertain. Trimming took off 8 bases at V and 0 bases at J, with 16 bases between the two ends. This CDR3 contains 15 residues. Germline V gene lookup returns CDR1 LNHDA and CDR2 SQIVND (reference sequence). The CDR3 coding sequence is TGTGCCAGTTCCCCCGGGATGATTATGAACACTGAAGCTTTCTTT. This gives the protein CASSPGMIMNTEAFF.

This clonotype has just a few counts. The V call is TRBV20-1, the J call TRBJ2-6; 7 positions match TRBD2. This CDR3 comprises 16 residues. J gave up 1 base and V 6 bases, and 9 bases lay outside the gene matches. Germline CDR1 reads DFQATT; CDR2 reads SNEGSKA (reference sequence). The CDR3 sequence: CSATRTSMSGANVLTF. The CDR3 DNA is TGCAGTGCGACAAGGACTAGTATGTCTGGGGCCAACGTCCTGACTTTC.

This clonotype has a count of ten or more. J is TRBJ1-2 and V is TRBV3-1; D gene unclear. The CDR3 spans 17 residues. Germline V gene sequence: CDR1 LGHDT, CDR2 YNNKEL (reference sequence). V was shortened by 5 bases and J by 4 bases, with 23 bases between the two germline ends. CDR3 in amino acids: CASSAACTLRKTYGYTF. DNA for the CDR3: TGTGCCAGCAGCGCGGCCTGCACCCTTCGAAAGACCTATGGCTACACCTTC.

The table lists this clonotype with many counts. This chain links TRBV7-2 with TRBJ2-3; 11 nucleotides match TRBD2. Germline V gene lookup returns CDR1 SGHTA and CDR2 FQGNSA. V shed 1 base, J shed 4 bases, and the junction held 4 bases outside the gene matches. The CDR3 contains 16 residues. For the CDR3, the DNA is TGTGCCAGCAGCTTAGTGGGTAGCGGGGGGGCAGATACGCAGTATTTT. This encodes CASSLVGSGGADTQYF.

This clonotype occurred a few times. V gene TRBV30 combines with J gene TRBJ1-1; the D gene is possibly TRBD1 (6 bases). Looked up from germline, CDR1 is GTSNPN and CDR2 is SVGIG (reference sequence). This CDR3 is built from 17 residues. With 4 bases removed from V and 5 bases from J, the gap between germline ends came to 26 bases. CDR3: CAWTATRTAGLVTEAFF. For the CDR3, the DNA is TGTGCCTGGACCGCCACTCGGACAGCGGGTTTAGTTACTGAAGCTTTCTTT.

On this clonotype: This sequence may be a read error, since a much larger clone differs from it by one base. V and J are TRBV10-1 and TRBJ1-2; D remains ambiguous. Trimming cost V 5 bases and J 4 bases, with 23 bases left between them. This CDR3 has 17 amino acids. CDR1 WNHNN and CDR2 SYGVQD come from the germline V gene (reference sequence). The CDR3 coding sequence is TGCGCCAGCAGTTACTGCGAAAGATCGCGAAGGACCTATGGCTACACCTTC. This sequence encodes CASSYCERSRRTYGYTF.

A note on this clonotype: This may be a read error, as it is one base from a much larger clone. The rearrangement links TRBV6-5 to TRBJ1-4, with D unresolved. The CDR3 length is 15 residues. Trimming took 2 bases from V and 8 from J, leaving 15 bases between them. CDR1 MNHEY and CDR2 SVGAGI come from the germline V gene. The CDR3 sequence is CASSYSRSLKEKLFF. Written as DNA, the CDR3 is TGTGCCAGCAGTTACAGCAGGTCCCTCAAGGAAAAACTGTTTTTT.

The chain uses TRBV28 and TRBJ1-1; D may be TRBD1 (5 bases). Germline V gives CDR1 MDHEN, CDR2 SYDVKM. CDR3 size: 14 residues. V was shortened by 3 bases and J by 5 bases, with 13 bases between the two germline ends. In DNA, the CDR3 is TGTGCCAGCAGTTTCCCCAGGGAGGAGACTGAAGCTTTCTTT. Amino acid sequence: CASSFPREETEAFF.

A note on this clonotype: This sequence may be a read error, since a much larger clone differs from it by one base. V usage is TRBV10-1 and J usage is TRBJ2-2; 8 bases fit TRBD1. This CDR3 region has 16 residues. The V gene's germline CDR1 is WNHNN and CDR2 SYGVQD (reference sequence). J gave up 7 bases and V 1 base, and 8 bases lay outside the gene matches. The chain's CDR3 is CASSEFWTGSIGELFF. CDR3 bases: TGCGCCAGCAGTGAGTTTTGGACAGGGAGCATCGGGGAGCTGTTTTTT.

The chain couples TRBV18 to TRBJ2-1; 10 nucleotides agree with TRBD2. Germline CDR1 is KGHSH and CDR2 is LQKENI. The V and J ends lost 6 bases and 6 bases, in that order; junction bases with no gene match: 11. The CDR3 spans 16 residues. The DNA for the CDR3 is TGTGCCAGCTCGGGCCTAGCGGGAGCTTCCGGCAATGAGCAGTTCTTC. Protein sequence: CASSGLAGASGNEQFF.

This clonotype was found many times. The chain has TRBV7-2 and TRBJ2-5; D possibly corresponds to TRBD2 (8 bases). Trimming shortened V by 10 bases and J by 4 bases, and 34 bases separated the two germline ends. The CDR3 is made up of 19 amino acids. Germline V gives CDR1 SGHTA, CDR2 FQGNSA. In DNA form, the CDR3 reads TGTGCCACCAGACAGGGCTCCGTTAGCGGGACAGTTTCGGTAGAGACCCAGTACTTC. Residues: CATRQGSVSGTVSVETQYF.